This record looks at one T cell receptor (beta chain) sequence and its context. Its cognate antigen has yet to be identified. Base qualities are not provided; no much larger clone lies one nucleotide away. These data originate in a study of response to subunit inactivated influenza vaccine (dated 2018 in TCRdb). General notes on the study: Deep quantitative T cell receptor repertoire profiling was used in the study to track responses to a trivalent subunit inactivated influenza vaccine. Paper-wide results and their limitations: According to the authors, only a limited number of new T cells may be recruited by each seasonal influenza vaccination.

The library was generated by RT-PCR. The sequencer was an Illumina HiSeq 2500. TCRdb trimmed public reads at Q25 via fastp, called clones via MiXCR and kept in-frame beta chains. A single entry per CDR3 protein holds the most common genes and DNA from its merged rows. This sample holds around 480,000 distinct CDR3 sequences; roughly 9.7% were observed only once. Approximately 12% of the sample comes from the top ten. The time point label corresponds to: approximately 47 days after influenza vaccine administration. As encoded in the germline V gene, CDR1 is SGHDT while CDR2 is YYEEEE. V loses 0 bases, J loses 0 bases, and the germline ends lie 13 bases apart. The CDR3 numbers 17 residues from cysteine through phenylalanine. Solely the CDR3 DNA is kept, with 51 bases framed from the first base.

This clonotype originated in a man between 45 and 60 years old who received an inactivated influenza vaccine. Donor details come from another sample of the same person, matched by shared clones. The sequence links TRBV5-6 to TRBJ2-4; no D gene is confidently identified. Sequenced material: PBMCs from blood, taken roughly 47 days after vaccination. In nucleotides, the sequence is TGTGCCAGCAGCTTGGCCTTTCCGGTCCGAGCCAAAAACATTCAGTACTTC. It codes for CASSLAFPVRAKNIQYF.